The 5 T cell receptor beta chains in this list originate from one sample, sequenced in a study of long-term antiretroviral therapy in people with HIV. The libraries were made with immunoSEQ v3.0 at survey level. Some clones are missing from TCRdb's copy, which holds only in-frame ones; the method was immunoSEQ multiplex PCR. This sample has around 21,000 clones, with approximately 80% found just once. The sample here was unsorted PBMCs, taken 0.1 years before starting antiretroviral therapy. These receptor sequences come from a man in his forties with HIV.

The gene calls are TRBV7-9 and TRBJ1-1; weak D call: TRBD1 (5 bases). CDR3 size: 14 residues. V shed 4 bases and J shed 3 bases, with 12 bases lying between them. In germline, CDR1 is SEHNR, CDR2 FQNEAQ (reference sequence). CDR3 DNA sequence: TGTGCCAGCAGCTGGGGCTGGGGGGACACTGAAGCTTTCTTT. Amino acid sequence: CASSWGWGDTEAFF.

V and J are TRBV4-1 and TRBJ2-1; no definite D call. Per the germline V gene, CDR1 is MGHRA and CDR2 is YSYEKL. The CDR3 sequence is 13 residues long. V lost 2 bases, J lost 3 bases, and 5 bases lay in between. CDR3 sequence reads: CASSQLHYNEQFF. Here the CDR3 DNA reads TGCGCCAGCAGCCAACTACACTACAATGAGCAGTTCTTC.

This chain uses TRBV25-1 with TRBJ2-3, with TRBD2 identical over 14 bases. The V and J ends lost 6 bases and 6 bases, in that order; junction bases with no gene match: 5. This CDR3 comprises 15 residues. The germline V gene encodes CDR1 MGHDK and CDR2 SYGVNS. The CDR3 DNA follows: TGTGCCAGCAGGGAGACTAGCGGGAGGGTGGATACGCAGTATTTT. This codes for CASRETSGRVDTQYF.

The rearrangement links TRBV7-2 to TRBJ2-4; 7 bases are shared with TRBD2. In germline, CDR1 is SGHTA, CDR2 FQGNSA. This CDR3 is 15 amino acids long. J lost 0 bases, V lost 5 bases, and 4 bases had no gene match. The chain's CDR3 is CASSPAGLAKNIQYF. The CDR3 region has the DNA TGTGCCAGCAGCCCAGCGGGGCTAGCCAAAAACATTCAGTACTTC.

Only a few counts were recorded for this clone. The rearrangement links TRBV7-2 to TRBJ2-3; the match to TRBD2 covers 9 bases. There are 17 residues in the CDR3. V was clipped by 2 bases and J by 3 bases; unmatched bases: 9. CDR1 is SGHTA and CDR2 is FQGNSA in the germline V gene. The CDR3 sequence is CASSLYGAGGTTDTQYF. The CDR3, as DNA: TGTGCCAGCAGCTTATACGGGGCGGGAGGGACTACAGATACGCAGTATTTT.